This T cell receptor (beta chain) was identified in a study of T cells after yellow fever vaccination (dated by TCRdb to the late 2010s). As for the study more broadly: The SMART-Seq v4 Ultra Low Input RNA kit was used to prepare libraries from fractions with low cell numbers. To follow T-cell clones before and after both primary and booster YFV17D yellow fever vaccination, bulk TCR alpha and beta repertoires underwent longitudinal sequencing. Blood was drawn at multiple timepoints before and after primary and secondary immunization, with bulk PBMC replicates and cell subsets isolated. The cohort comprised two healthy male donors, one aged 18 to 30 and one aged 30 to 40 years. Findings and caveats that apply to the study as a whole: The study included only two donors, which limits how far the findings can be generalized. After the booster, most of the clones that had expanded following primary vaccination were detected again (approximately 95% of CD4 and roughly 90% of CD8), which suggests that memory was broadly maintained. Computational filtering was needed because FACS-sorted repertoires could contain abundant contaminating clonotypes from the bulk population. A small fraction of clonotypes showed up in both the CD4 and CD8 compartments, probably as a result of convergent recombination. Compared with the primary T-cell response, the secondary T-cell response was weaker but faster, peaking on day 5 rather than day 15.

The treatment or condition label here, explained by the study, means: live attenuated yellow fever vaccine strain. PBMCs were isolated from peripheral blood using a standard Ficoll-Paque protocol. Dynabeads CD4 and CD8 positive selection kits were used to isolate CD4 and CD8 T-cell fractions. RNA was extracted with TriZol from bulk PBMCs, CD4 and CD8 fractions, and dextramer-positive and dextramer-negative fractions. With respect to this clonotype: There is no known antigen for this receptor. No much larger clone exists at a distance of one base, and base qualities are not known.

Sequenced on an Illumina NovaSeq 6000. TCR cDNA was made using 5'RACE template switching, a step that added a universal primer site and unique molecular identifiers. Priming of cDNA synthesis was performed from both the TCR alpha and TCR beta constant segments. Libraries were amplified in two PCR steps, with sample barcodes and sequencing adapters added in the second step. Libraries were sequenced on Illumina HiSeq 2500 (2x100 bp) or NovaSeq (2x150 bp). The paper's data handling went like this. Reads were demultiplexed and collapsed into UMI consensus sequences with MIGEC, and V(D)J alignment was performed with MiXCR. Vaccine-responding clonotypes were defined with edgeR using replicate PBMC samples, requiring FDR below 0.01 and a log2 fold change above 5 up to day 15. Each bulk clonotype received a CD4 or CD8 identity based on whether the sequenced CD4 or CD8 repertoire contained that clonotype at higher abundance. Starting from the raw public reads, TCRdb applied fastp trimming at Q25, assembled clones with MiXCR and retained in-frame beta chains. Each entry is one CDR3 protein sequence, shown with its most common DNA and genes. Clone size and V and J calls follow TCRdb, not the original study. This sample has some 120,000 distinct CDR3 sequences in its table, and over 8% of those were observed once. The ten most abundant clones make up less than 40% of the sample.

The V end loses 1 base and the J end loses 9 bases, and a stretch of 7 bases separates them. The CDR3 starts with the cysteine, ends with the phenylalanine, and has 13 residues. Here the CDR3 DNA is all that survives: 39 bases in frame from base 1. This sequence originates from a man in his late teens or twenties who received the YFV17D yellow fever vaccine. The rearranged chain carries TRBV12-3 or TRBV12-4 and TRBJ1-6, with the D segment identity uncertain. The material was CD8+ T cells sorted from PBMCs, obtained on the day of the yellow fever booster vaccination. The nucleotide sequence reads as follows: TGTGCCAGCAGTTTAGGGCTAGGTTCACCCCTCCACTTT. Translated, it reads CASSLGLGSPLHF.